This T cell receptor (beta chain) was captured in a study of T cell changes during pregnancy in multiple sclerosis. V shed 5 bases and J shed 0 bases, with 10 bases lying between them. Germline loops: CDR1 SNHLY, CDR2 FYNNEI. The CDR3 contains 14 residues. Assay used: immunoSEQ multiplex PCR; TCRdb lists only in-frame clones, some missing. The sample carries almost 50,000 clones, 80% to 95% recorded once. The sequencing used peripheral blood, collected after pregnancy. The sequence was obtained from a female donor with multiple sclerosis, enrolled in a pregnancy study. The J gene is TRBJ1-1, the V gene TRBV2, with D uncertain. CDR3 bases: TGTGCCAGCAGTCAGGACGGGATGAACACTGAAGCTTTCTTT. Protein product: CASSQDGMNTEAFF.